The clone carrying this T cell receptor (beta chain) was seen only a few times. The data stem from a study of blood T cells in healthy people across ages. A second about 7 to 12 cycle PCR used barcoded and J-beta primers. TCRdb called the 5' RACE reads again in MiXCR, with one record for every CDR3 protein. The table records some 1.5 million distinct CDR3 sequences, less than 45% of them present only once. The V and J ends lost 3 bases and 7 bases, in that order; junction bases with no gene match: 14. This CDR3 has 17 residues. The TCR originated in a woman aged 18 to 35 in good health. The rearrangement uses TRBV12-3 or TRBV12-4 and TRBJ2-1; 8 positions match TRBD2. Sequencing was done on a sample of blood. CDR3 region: CASSLETGLGGENEQFF. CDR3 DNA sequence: TGTGCCAGCAGTTTGGAGACGGGACTAGGGGGGGAAAATGAGCAGTTCTTC.